This TCR beta chain emerged from a study of blood T cell repertoires in COVID-19. About the research overall: The analysed material was cDNA or gDNA that came from T cells, B-cell-depleted T cells, or PBMCs.

Produced via immunoSEQ multiplex PCR; TCRdb's table is partial and in-frame only. This sample has around 100,000 clones; roughly nine tenths occur once, and the top ten carry approximately 6.2%. The CDR3 has 17 amino acids. V lost 2 bases, J lost 1 base, and 8 bases stayed unmatched. Germline V gene sequence: CDR1 MDHEN, CDR2 SYDVKM. Sequenced sample: peripheral blood. V is TRBV28 and J is TRBJ2-4; 7 bases match TRBD1. The receptor was derived from a human donor in a cohort sampled during active COVID-19. CDR3 sequence reads: CASSLGLVGGAKNIQYF. The CDR3 bases are TGTGCCAGCAGTTTAGGTCTTGTAGGGGGCGCCAAAAACATTCAGTACTTC.